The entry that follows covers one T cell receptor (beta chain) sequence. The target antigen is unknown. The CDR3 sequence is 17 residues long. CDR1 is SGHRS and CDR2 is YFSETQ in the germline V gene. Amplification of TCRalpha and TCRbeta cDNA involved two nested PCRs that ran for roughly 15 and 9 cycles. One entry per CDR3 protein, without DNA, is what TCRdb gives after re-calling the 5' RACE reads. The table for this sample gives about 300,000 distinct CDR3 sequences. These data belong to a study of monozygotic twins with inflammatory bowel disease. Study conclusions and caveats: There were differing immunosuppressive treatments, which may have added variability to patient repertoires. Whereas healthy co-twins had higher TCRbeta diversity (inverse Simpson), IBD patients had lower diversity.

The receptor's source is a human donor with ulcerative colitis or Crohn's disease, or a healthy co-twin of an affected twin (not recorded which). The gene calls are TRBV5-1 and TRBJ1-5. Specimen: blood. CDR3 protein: CASSLGAIGGVNQPQHF.